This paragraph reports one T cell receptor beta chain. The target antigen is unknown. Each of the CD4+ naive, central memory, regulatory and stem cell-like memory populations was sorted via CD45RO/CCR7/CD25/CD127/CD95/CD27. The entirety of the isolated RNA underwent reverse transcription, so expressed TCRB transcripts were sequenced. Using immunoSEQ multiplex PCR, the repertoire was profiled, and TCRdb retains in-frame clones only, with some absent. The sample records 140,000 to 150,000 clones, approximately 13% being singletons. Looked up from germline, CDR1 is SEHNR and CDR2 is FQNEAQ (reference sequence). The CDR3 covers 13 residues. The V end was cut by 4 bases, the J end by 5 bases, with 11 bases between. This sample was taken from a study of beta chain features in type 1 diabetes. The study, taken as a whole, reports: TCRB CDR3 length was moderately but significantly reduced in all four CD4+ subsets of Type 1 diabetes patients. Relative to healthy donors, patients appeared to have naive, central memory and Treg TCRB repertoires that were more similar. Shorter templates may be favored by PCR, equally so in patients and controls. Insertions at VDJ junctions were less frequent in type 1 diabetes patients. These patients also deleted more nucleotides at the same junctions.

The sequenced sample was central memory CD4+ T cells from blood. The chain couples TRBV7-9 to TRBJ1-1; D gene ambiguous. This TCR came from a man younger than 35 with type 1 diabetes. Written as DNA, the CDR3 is TGTGCCAGCAGCTCTAATGACGAGACTGAAGCTTTCTTT. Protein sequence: CASSSNDETEAFF.